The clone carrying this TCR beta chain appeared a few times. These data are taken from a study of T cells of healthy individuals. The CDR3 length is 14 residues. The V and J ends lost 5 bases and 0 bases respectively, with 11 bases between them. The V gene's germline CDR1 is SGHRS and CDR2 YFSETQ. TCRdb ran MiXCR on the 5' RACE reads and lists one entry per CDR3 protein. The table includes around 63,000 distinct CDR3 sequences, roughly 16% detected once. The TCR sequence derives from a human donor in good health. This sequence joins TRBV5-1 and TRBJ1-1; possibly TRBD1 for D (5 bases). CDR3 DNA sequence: TGCGCCAGCAGTGGAGGGGTCATGAACACTGAAGCTTTCTTT. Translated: CASSGGVMNTEAFF.